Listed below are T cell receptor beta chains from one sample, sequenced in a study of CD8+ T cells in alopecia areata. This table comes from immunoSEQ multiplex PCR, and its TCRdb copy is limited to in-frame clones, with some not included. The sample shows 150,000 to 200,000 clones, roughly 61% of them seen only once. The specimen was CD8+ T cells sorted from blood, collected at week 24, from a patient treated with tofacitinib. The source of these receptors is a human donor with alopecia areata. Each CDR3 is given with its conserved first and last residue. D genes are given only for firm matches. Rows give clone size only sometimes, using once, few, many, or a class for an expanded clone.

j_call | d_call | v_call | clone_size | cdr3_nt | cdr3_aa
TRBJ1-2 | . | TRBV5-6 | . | TGTGCCAGCAGCCCGGACGGAAGCTATGGCTACACCTTC | CASSPDGSYGYTF
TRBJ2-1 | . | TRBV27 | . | TGTGCCAGCATACGGGGGGCCATCGGAGACAATGAGCAGTTCTTC | CASIRGAIGDNEQFF
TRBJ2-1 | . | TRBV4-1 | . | TGCGCCAGCAGCCAAGATTCGGGCAATGAGCAGTTCTTC | CASSQDSGNEQFF
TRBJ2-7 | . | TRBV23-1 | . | TGCGCCAGCAGTCGCCCTGTTGGTTACGAGCAGTACTTC | CASSRPVGYEQYF
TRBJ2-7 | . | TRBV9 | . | TGTGCCAGCAGCGTAGGCCAGGGCGAGCAGTACTTC | CASSVGQGEQYF
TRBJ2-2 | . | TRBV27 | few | TGTGCCAGCAGTTTCCCCAGACTTGGGGAGCTGTTTTTT | CASSFPRLGELFF
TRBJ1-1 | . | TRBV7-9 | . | TGTGCCAGCAGGGGGGATGAAGCTTTCTTT | CASRGDEAFF
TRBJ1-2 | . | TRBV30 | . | TGTGCCTGGTGGGTCAGGATCTGGGGCTACACCTTC | CAWWVRIWGYTF
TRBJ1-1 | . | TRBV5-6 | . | TGTGCCAGCGAGGGGATGAACACTGAAGCTTTCTTT | CASEGMNTEAFF
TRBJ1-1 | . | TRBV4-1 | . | TGCGCCAGCAGCCAGGTGGACAGATTGAACACTGAAGCTTTCTTT | CASSQVDRLNTEAFF
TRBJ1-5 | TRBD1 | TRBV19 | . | TGTGCCAGTAAATGGGGACAGGGGATGCATCAGCCCCAGCATTTT | CASKWGQGMHQPQHF
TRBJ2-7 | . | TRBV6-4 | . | TGTGCCAGCAGTGACTCCAAATACCACTACGAGCAGTACTTC | CASSDSKYHYEQYF
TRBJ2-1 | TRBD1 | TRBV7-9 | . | TGTGCCAGCAGCGTACCGGGACAGGGGGCGAATGAGCAGTTCTTC | CASSVPGQGANEQFF
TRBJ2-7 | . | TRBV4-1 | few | TGCGCCAGCGCCCCCAAATGGGTAAGATACGGCGAGCAGTACTTC | CASAPKWVRYGEQYF
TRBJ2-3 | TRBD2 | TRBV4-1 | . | TGCGCCAGCAGCCAAGTCGCTAGCGGGGGCCCCCCATTTGATACGCAGTATTTT | CASSQVASGGPPFDTQYF
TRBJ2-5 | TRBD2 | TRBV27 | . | TGTGCCAGCGGCCTCGGGGGGGCACACCAAGAGACCCAGTACTTC | CASGLGGAHQETQYF
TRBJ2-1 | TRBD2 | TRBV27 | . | TGTGCCAGCAGATATAGCGGGGGGGCGGGTGAGCAGTTCTTC | CASRYSGGAGEQFF
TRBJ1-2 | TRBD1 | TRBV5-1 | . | TGCGCCAGCAGCTCACGGGACAGGAACGATGGCTACACCTTC | CASSSRDRNDGYTF
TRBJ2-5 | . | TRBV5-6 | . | TGTGCCAGCAGCTTCGGGGGGCGGGAGACCCAGTACTTC | CASSFGGRETQYF
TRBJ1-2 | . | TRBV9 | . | TGTGCCAGCAGTGGCAGGGGCGACACCTATGGCTACACCTTC | CASSGRGDTYGYTF
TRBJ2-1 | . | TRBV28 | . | TGTGCCAGCAGTGGAATCGGGATGAGCGAAGCATACAATGAGCAGTTCTTC | CASSGIGMSEAYNEQFF
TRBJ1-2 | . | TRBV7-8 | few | TGTGCCAGCAGCTTGGGGGCCCTCACCCCTCCTAACTATGGCTACACCTTC | CASSLGALTPPNYGYTF
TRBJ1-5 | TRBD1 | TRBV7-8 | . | TGTGCCAGCAGCTTAGGTGTGACAGGGGTTTCGCCCCAGCATTTT | CASSLGVTGVSPQHF
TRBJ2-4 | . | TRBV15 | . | TGTGCCACCAGCAGAGAGGGATTCCCAATTCAGTACTTC | CATSREGFPIQYF
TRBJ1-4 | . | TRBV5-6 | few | TGTGCCAGCAGCTTGGCCGATGAAAAACTGTTTTTT | CASSLADEKLFF